The clone carrying this T cell receptor beta chain was seen at least ten times. Its antigen is not known. After removal of 11 bases from V and 10 bases from J, the junction contained 10 bases not matched to a gene. CDR1 and CDR2 (germline): MNHNS, SASEGT. The CDR3 is 13 amino acids. These data are taken from a study of T cells after yellow fever vaccination. Findings and limits, study-wide: Reappearing after the booster were most of the clones from primary vaccination (around 95% CD4, around 90% CD8). It was a weaker secondary response, yet one that peaked faster, at day 5 versus 15. Abundant clonotypes (contaminants from the bulk population) could be present in FACS-sorted repertoires.

One entry per CDR3 protein, called by TCRdb with MiXCR from the 5' RACE reads. The data show about 250,000 distinct CDR3 sequences, with roughly 3.5% seen just once and under 20% held by the top ten. The material sequenced was PBMCs, taken 15 days after the yellow fever booster vaccination. The chain joins TRBV6-1 to TRBJ1-6, with 8 bases lining up with TRBD1. This receptor was obtained from a man aged 18 to 29 who received the YFV17D yellow fever vaccine. DNA for the CDR3: TGTGCCGTGACTCCGGGACAGGCCTCACCCCTCCACTTT. Amino acids: CAVTPGQASPLHF.